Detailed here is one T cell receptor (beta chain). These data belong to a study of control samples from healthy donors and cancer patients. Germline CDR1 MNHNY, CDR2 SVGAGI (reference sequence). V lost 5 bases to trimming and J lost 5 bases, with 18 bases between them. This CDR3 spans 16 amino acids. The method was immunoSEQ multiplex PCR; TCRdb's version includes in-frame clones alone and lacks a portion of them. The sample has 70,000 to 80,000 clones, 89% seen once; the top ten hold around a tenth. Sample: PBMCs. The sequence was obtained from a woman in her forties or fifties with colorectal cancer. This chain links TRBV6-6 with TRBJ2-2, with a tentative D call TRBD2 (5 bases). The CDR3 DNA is TGTGCCAGCAGTCCGCCTAGCTCCCGTGGTACCGGGGAGCTGTTTTTT. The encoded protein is CASSPPSSRGTGELFF.